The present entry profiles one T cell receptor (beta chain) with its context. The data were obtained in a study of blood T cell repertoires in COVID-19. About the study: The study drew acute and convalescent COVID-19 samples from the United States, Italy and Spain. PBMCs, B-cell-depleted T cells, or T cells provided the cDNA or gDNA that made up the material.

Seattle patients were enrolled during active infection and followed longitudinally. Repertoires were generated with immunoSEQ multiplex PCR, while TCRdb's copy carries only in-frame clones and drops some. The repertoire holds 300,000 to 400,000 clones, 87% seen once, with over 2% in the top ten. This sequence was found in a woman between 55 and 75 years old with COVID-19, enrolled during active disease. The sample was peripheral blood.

The CDR3 here is CASSVTLAGGSGELFF. The CDR3 DNA sequence: TGTGCCAGCAGCGTAACTCTAGCGGGGGGTTCCGGGGAGCTGTTTTTT. V gene TRBV9 combines with J gene TRBJ2-2, with TRBD2 matching over 11 bases. Per germline, CDR1 SGDLS and CDR2 YYNGEE. The CDR3 consists of 16 residues. V lost 1 base and J lost 6; bases outside the gene matches: 5.